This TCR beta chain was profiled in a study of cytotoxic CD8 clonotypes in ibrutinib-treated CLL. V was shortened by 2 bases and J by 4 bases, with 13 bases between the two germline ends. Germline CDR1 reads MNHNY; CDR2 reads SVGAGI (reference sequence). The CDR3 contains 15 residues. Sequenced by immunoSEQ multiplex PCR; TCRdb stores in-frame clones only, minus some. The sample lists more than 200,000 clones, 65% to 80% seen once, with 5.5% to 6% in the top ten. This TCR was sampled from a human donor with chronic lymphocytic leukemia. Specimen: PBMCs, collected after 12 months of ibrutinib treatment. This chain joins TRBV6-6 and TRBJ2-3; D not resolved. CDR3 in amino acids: CASSYPRAPSDTQYF. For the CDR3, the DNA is TGTGCCAGCAGTTACCCAAGGGCCCCCTCAGATACGCAGTATTTT.